This T cell receptor beta chain was sequenced for a study of cytomegalovirus exposure and HLA in healthy donors. The PCR made use of 60 Vbeta and 13 Jbeta primers. The table came from immunoSEQ multiplex PCR; TCRdb's copy has only in-frame clones and leaves some out. The data contain about 200,000 clones, around 75% of them seen just once; the ten biggest clones take up around 1.9%. Despite likely unrecorded immune exposures, the donors were nominally healthy at the time of sampling. Germline-derived CDR1 and CDR2 are SGHVS and FQNEAQ. The CDR3 is made up of 18 amino acids. Trimming at V came to 3 bases and at J to 3 bases, leaving 13 bases not matched to a gene. This clone was counted a few times. The antigen is undetermined. Broader study findings: Serostatus for CMV was the only available immune exposure information. Later genetic work tied a missense DCLRE1C variant to beta-chain V and J trimming.

The sequence was obtained from a woman in her twenties or thirties in good health and CMV-seronegative. V is TRBV7-8 and J is TRBJ2-2, with 7 bases identical to TRBD1. The sample comprised PBMCs. The CDR3 region is CASSFSARGFPDTGELFF. CDR3 bases: TGTGCCAGCAGCTTTTCCGCCAGGGGGTTCCCCGACACCGGGGAGCTGTTTTTT.